Listed below are T cell receptor beta chains from one sample, sequenced in a study of beta chain features in type 1 diabetes. Here immunoSEQ multiplex PCR was the method, and the copy in TCRdb shows in-frame clones only, minus some. Seen here are hundreds of thousands of clones, over 12% observed once, and the top ten hold approximately 0.042%. The sample was naive CD4+ T cells from blood. The receptors stem from a man aged 18 to 35 with type 1 diabetes. Both conserved end residues are part of each CDR3. The D gene is left open where the match is weak. Size is stated for part of the rows, as once, few or many counts, or as a class when the clone is expanded.

CDR3aa	CDR3nt	v_gene	j_gene	d_gene	len	abundance
CASSPGVLAGIGNEQFF	TGTGCCAGCAGCCCAGGCGTACTAGCGGGGATCGGGAATGAGCAGTTCTTC	TRBV11-2	TRBJ2-1	TRBD2	17	few
CASGLADRNTEAFF	TGTGCTAGTGGTTTGGCAGACAGGAACACTGAAGCTTTCTTT	TRBV12-5	TRBJ1-1	-	14	-
CASSEPFRVSYNEQFF	TGTGCCAGCAGTGAACCCTTCAGGGTCTCCTACAATGAGCAGTTCTTC	TRBV6-1	TRBJ2-1	-	16	-
CASSRHLSGNTIYF	TGTGCCAGCAGTAGACACCTCTCTGGAAACACCATATATTTT	TRBV6-5	TRBJ1-3	-	14	-
CASGTGGYEQYF	TGTGCCAGCGGGACAGGGGGCTACGAGCAGTACTTC	TRBV27	TRBJ2-7	TRBD1	12	-
CASSLDRGSTDTQYF	TGTGCCAGCAGCCTCGACAGGGGAAGCACAGATACGCAGTATTTT	TRBV6-6	TRBJ2-3	TRBD1	15	once
CASSFMGSSYEQYF	TGTGCCAGCAGTTTTATGGGAAGTTCCTACGAGCAGTACTTC	TRBV28	TRBJ2-7	-	14	-
CASSLAGGRANEQFF	TGTGCCAGCAGCCTAGCAGGGGGAAGGGCCAATGAGCAGTTCTTC	TRBV7-9	TRBJ2-1	TRBD1	15	-
CAWDTGSGANVLTF	TGTGCCTGGGATACCGGCTCTGGGGCCAACGTCCTGACTTTC	TRBV30	TRBJ2-6	-	14	few
CASSNPQSNTGELFF	TGTGCCAGCAGTAATCCACAGTCGAACACCGGGGAGCTGTTTTTT	TRBV25-1	TRBJ2-2	-	15	-
CSGGKRTGTGNEQFF	TGCAGCGGGGGGAAAAGGACAGGGACGGGCAATGAGCAGTTCTTC	TRBV29-1	TRBJ2-1	TRBD1	15	few
CASSPRGGELFF	TGTGCCAGCAGTCCAAGGGGCGGGGAGCTGTTTTTT	TRBV5-6	TRBJ2-2	-	12	few
CASNWGRLNTEAFF	TGCGCCAGCAACTGGGGACGGCTTAACACTGAAGCTTTCTTT	TRBV10-1	TRBJ1-1	-	14	-
CASIGGPRNEQYF	TGTGCCAGCATTGGAGGCCCACGAAACGAGCAGTACTTC	TRBV28	TRBJ2-7	-	13	-
CASGYRDVGTEAFF	TGTGCTAGTGGTTACAGGGATGTTGGCACTGAAGCTTTCTTT	TRBV12-5	TRBJ1-1	-	14	few
CASSLSGVSGELFF	TGTGCCAGCAGCTTGAGCGGGGTTAGCGGGGAGCTGTTTTTT	TRBV5-4	TRBJ2-2	TRBD2	14	few
CASSHRGQSTEAFF	TGTGCCAGCAGCCATAGGGGGCAGAGCACTGAAGCTTTCTTT	TRBV4-2	TRBJ1-1	TRBD1	14	-
CASSQWRASTDTQYF	TGTGCCAGCAGCCAATGGCGCGCTAGCACAGATACGCAGTATTTT	TRBV14	TRBJ2-3	-	15	few
CASSLRQGISGANVLTF	TGTGCCAGCAGCTTGAGGCAGGGGATCTCTGGGGCCAACGTCCTGACTTTC	TRBV7-9	TRBJ2-6	-	17	few
CAIRGDRSSYEQYF	TGTGCCATCAGGGGAGACAGGAGCTCCTACGAGCAGTACTTC	TRBV10-3	TRBJ2-7	-	14	-
CASSPLAGEEDEQFF	TGCGCCAGCAGCCCACTAGCGGGGGAGGAGGATGAGCAGTTCTTC	TRBV5-1	TRBJ2-1	TRBD2	15	-
CASSDADFADTQYF	TGCGCCAGCAGCGACGCGGATTTCGCAGATACGCAGTATTTT	TRBV5-1	TRBJ2-3	-	14	few
CASSELDYGYTF	TGTGCCAGCAGTGAACTAGACTATGGCTACACCTTC	TRBV2	TRBJ1-2	-	12	few
CASRGVGTAGANVLTF	TGTGCCAGCCGGGGAGTCGGGACAGCTGGGGCCAACGTCCTGACTTTC	TRBV7-2	TRBJ2-6	TRBD1	16	few
CASSPRQGTGELFF	TGTGCCAGCAGTCCCAGACAGGGAACCGGGGAGCTGTTTTTT	TRBV2	TRBJ2-2	TRBD1	14	-
CASTLPGGAETQYF	TGTGCCAGCACCCTACCCGGGGGAGCTGAGACCCAGTACTTC	TRBV25-1	TRBJ2-5	-	14	few
CASSEWAAEAFF	TGTGCCAGCAGTGAATGGGCCGCTGAAGCTTTCTTT	TRBV25-1	TRBJ1-1	-	12	-
CAKTSGANTGELFF	TGTGCCAAAACTAGCGGGGCGAACACCGGGGAGCTGTTTTTT	TRBV30	TRBJ2-2	TRBD2	14	-
CASSFGRGGNTEAFF	TGTGCCAGCAGCTTTGGCAGGGGCGGGAACACTGAAGCTTTCTTT	TRBV11-1	TRBJ1-1	-	15	once
CSAGQGAREQFF	TGCAGCGCTGGACAGGGGGCTCGTGAGCAGTTCTTC	TRBV29-1	TRBJ2-1	TRBD1	12	-
CASSLGNTIYF	TGTGCCAGCAGTTTGGGAAACACCATATATTTT	TRBV6-5	TRBJ1-3	-	11	-
CASSLGQAVIKQYF	TGTGCCAGCAGCTTGGGACAGGCTGTTATCAAGCAGTACTTC	TRBV5-6	TRBJ2-7	-	14	few
CASGRTSGKETQYF	TGTGCCAGCGGTCGGACTAGCGGCAAAGAGACCCAGTACTTC	TRBV7-8	TRBJ2-5	TRBD2	14	few
CASSSLAGVVDTQYF	TGTGCCAGCAGCTCCCTAGCGGGAGTGGTGGATACGCAGTATTTT	TRBV7-2	TRBJ2-3	TRBD2	15	few
CASRSRIGDTEAFF	TGTGCCAGCAGGAGCAGAATAGGGGACACTGAAGCTTTCTTT	TRBV7-8	TRBJ1-1	-	14	-
CASSLDRGVTEAFF	TGTGCCAGCAGCTTAGACAGGGGCGTCACTGAAGCTTTCTTT	TRBV7-2	TRBJ1-1	TRBD1	14	few
CASSYTALSGNTIYF	TGCGCCAGCAGCTATACAGCACTCTCTGGAAACACCATATATTTT	TRBV5-1	TRBJ1-3	-	15	-
CASSVEGRSTPLHF	TGTGCCAGCAGTGTGGAGGGTAGATCCACACCCCTCCACTTT	TRBV25-1	TRBJ1-6	-	14	-
CASSEKPGLAKNIQYF	TGCGCCAGCAGTGAAAAGCCGGGACTAGCCAAAAACATTCAGTACTTC	TRBV10-1	TRBJ2-4	-	16	few
CASSFGAEAYEQYF	TGTGCCAGCAGCTTCGGGGCTGAAGCCTACGAGCAGTACTTC	TRBV7-2	TRBJ2-7	-	14	few
CSARDQQWDTGELFF	TGCAGCGCTCGGGATCAACAGTGGGACACCGGGGAGCTGTTTTTT	TRBV29-1	TRBJ2-2	-	15	few
CSVVRTGGNEQYF	TGCAGCGTTGTCAGGACAGGGGGCAACGAGCAGTACTTC	TRBV29-1	TRBJ2-7	TRBD1	13	few
CASSPSGRETQYF	TGTGCCAGCAGCCCCTCGGGGCGGGAGACCCAGTACTTC	TRBV28	TRBJ2-5	-	13	-
CASSQKAWHEQFF	TGCGCCAGCAGCCAAAAGGCGTGGCATGAGCAGTTCTTC	TRBV4-3	TRBJ2-1	-	13	few
CARVTGGIDEQYF	TGTGCCAGGGTGACAGGGGGCATCGACGAGCAGTACTTC	TRBV21-1	TRBJ2-7	-	13	many
CAISVSKSGTEAFF	TGTGCCATCAGTGTGAGTAAGTCTGGGACTGAAGCTTTCTTT	TRBV10-3	TRBJ1-1	-	14	few
CASSEGQGYTF	TGTGCCAGCAGTGAGGGTCAAGGCTACACCTTC	TRBV2	TRBJ1-2	-	11	-
CASSYQGQVLYEQYF	TGTGCCAGCAGTTACCAAGGACAGGTCCTCTACGAGCAGTACTTC	TRBV6-5	TRBJ2-7	TRBD1	15	-
CASSFGQNYGYTF	TGTGCCAGCAGCTTCGGGCAGAACTATGGCTACACCTTC	TRBV7-2	TRBJ1-2	-	13	-
CASSTTGTSSYEQYF	TGTGCCAGCAGTACCACCGGGACGAGCTCCTACGAGCAGTACTTC	TRBV28	TRBJ2-7	-	15	-
CASHDPGLAYEQYF	TGTGCCAGCCATGATCCGGGCCTCGCCTACGAGCAGTACTTC	TRBV28	TRBJ2-7	-	14	-
CASSLELNTDTQYF	TGTGCCAGCAGCTTAGAACTCAACACAGATACGCAGTATTTT	TRBV7-2	TRBJ2-3	-	14	few
CAWSVGDYIGEAFF	TGTGCCTGGAGTGTAGGGGACTATATTGGTGAAGCTTTCTTT	TRBV30	TRBJ1-1	-	14	-
CASSQGPTGGGYTF	TGCGCCAGCAGCCAAGGCCCTACTGGAGGTGGCTACACCTTC	TRBV4-3	TRBJ1-2	-	14	few
CASSLWTSGSGEQYF	TGTGCCAGCAGCCTCTGGACTAGCGGGAGCGGCGAGCAGTACTTC	TRBV7-9	TRBJ2-7	TRBD2	15	few
CAWGGQGIDEQYF	TGTGCCTGGGGCGGACAGGGTATTGACGAGCAGTACTTC	TRBV30	TRBJ2-7	TRBD1	13	few
CASSLARGHYGYTF	TGTGCCAGCAGTTTGGCCAGGGGGCACTATGGCTACACCTTC	TRBV6-5	TRBJ1-2	TRBD1	14	-